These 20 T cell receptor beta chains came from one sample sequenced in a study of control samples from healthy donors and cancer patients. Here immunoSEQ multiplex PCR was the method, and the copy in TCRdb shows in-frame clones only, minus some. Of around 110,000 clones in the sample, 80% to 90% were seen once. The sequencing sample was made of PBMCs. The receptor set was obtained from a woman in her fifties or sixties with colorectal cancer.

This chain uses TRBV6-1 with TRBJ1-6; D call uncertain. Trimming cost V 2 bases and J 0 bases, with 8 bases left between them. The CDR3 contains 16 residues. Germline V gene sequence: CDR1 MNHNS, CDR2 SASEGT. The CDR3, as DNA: TGTGCCAGCAGTGAAAGCTACAACTCCTATAATTCACCCCTCCACTTT. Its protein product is CASSESYNSYNSPLHF.

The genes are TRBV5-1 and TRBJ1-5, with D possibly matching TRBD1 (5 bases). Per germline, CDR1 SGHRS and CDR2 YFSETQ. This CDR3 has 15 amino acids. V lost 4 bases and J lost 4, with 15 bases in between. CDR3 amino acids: CASSIGTAPNQPQHF. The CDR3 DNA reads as TGCGCCAGCAGCATCGGGACGGCCCCGAATCAGCCCCAGCATTTT.

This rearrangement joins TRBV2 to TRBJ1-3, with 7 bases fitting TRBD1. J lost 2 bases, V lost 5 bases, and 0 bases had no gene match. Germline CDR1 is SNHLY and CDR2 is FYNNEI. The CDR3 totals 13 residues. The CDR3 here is CASSQGAGNTIYF. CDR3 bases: TGTGCCAGCAGTCAGGGGGCTGGAAACACCATATATTTT.

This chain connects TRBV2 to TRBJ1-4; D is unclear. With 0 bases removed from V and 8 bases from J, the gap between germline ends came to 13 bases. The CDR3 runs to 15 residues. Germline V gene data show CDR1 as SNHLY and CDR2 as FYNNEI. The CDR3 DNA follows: TGTGCCAGCAGTGAAGCCGGAGCCCTGGGAGAAAAACTGTTTTTT. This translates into CASSEAGALGEKLFF.

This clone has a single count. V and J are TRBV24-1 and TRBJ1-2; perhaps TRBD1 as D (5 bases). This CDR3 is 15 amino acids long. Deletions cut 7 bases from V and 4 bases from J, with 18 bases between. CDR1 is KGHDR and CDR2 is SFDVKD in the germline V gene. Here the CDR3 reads CATRAAEGRGYGYTF. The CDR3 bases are TGTGCCACCAGGGCCGCGGAGGGGCGCGGCTATGGCTACACCTTC.

CDR3 nucleotides: TGCGCCAGCAGCTTGGGACTAGCGGGAGATCCCTCCTACAATGAGCAGTTCTTC. Translation gives CASSLGLAGDPSYNEQFF. The genes are TRBV5-1 and TRBJ2-1, with TRBD2 matching 12 bases. Trimming cost V 0 bases and J 0 bases; bases outside gene matches: 4. The V gene's germline CDR1 is SGHRS and CDR2 YFSETQ. The CDR3 sequence is 18 residues long.

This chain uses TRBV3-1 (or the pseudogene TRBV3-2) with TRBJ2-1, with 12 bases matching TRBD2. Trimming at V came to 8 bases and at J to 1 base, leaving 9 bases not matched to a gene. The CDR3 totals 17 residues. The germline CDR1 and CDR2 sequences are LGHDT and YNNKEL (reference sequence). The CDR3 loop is CASELAGGTGSYNEQFF. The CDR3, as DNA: TGTGCCAGCGAGCTAGCGGGGGGGACAGGTTCCTACAATGAGCAGTTCTTC.

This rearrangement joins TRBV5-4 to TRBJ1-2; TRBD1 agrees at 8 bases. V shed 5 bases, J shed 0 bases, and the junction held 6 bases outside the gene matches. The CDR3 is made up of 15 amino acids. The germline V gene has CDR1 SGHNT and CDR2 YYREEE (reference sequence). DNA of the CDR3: TGTGCCAGCAGTTCGGACAGGGACCCTAACTATGGCTACACCTTC. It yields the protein CASSSDRDPNYGYTF.

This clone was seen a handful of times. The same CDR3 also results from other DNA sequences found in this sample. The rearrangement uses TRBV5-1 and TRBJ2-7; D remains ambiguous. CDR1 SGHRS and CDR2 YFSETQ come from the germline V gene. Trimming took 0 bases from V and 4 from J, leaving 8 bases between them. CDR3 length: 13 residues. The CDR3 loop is CASSLGTGYEQYF. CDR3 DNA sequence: TGCGCCAGCAGCTTGGGGACGGGTTACGAGCAGTACTTC.

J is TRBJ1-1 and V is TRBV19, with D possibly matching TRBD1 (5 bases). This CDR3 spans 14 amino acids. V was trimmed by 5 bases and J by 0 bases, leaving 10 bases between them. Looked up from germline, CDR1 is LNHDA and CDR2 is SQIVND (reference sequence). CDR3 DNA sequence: TGTGCCAGTAGTGCGACAGACTTGAACACTGAAGCTTTCTTT. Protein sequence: CASSATDLNTEAFF.

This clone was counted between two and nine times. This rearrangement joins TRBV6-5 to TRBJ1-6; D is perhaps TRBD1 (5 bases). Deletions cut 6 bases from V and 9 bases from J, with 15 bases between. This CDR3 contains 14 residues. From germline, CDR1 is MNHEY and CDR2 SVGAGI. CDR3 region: CASRDGTGSSPLHF. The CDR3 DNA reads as TGTGCCAGCAGGGACGGTACAGGTTCTTCACCCCTCCACTTT.

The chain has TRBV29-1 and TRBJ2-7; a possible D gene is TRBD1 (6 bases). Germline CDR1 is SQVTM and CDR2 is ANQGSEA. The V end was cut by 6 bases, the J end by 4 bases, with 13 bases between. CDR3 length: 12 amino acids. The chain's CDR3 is CSVTWGRYEQYF. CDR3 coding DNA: TGCAGCGTAACCTGGGGGCGGTACGAGCAGTACTTC.

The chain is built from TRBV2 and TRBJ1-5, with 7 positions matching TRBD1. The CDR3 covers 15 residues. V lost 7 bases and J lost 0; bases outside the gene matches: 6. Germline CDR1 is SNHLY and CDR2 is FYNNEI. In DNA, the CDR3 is TGTGCCAGCACCACCGACAGGGCTAGCAATCAGCCCCAGCATTTT. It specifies CASTTDRASNQPQHF. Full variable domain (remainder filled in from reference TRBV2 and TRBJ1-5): EPEVTQTPSHQVTQMGQEVILRCVPISNHLYFYWYRQILGQKVEFLVSFYNNEISEKSEIFDDQFSVERPDGSNFTLKIRSTKLEDSAMYFCASTTDRASNQPQHFGDGTRLSIL.

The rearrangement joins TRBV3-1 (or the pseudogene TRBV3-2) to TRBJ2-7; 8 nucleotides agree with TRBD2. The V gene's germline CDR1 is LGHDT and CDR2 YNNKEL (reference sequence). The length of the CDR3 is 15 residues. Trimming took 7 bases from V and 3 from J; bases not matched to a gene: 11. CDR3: CASTGGVRTNYEQYF. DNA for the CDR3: TGTGCCAGCACCGGGGGGGTAAGGACGAACTACGAGCAGTACTTC.

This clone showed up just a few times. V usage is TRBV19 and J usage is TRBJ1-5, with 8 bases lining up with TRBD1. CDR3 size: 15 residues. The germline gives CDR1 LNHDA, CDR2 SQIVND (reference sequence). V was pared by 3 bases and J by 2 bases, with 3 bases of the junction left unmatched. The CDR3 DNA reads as TGTGCCAGTAGTATCTTGGGACAGGGCAATCAGCCCCAGCATTTT. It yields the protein CASSILGQGNQPQHF.

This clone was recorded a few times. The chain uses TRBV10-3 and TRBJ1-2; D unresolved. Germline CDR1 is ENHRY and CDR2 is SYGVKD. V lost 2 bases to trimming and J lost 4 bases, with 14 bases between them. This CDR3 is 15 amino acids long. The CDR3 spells CAISEGASDVYGYTF. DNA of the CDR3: TGTGCCATCAGTGAGGGAGCCTCAGACGTCTATGGCTACACCTTC.

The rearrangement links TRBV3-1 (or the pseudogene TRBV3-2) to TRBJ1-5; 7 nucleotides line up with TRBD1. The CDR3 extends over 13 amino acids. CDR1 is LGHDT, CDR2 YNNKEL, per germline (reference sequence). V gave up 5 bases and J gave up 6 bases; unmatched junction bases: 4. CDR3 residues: CASSYRGVQPQHF. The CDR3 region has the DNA TGTGCCAGCAGCTACAGGGGAGTTCAGCCCCAGCATTTT.

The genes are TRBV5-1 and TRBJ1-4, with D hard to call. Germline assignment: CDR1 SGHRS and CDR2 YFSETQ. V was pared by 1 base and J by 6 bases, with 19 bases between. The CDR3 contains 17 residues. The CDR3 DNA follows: TGCGCCAGCAGCTTGACCGCGGGCGTGTCAGCGGATGAAAAACTGTTTTTT. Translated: CASSLTAGVSADEKLFF.

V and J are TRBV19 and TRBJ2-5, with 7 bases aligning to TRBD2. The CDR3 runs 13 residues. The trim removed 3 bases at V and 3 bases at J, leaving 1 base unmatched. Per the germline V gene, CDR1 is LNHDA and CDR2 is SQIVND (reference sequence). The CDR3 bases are TGTGCCAGTAGTATTGGGAGGGAAGAGACCCAGTACTTC. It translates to CASSIGREETQYF.

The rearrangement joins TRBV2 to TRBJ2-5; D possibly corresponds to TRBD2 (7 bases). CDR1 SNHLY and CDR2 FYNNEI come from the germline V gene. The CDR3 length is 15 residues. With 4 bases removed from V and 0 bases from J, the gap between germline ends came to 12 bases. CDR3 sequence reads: CASSVPGGHQETQYF. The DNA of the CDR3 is TGTGCCAGCAGTGTACCGGGGGGCCACCAAGAGACCCAGTACTTC.